The entry below gives a single TCR beta chain sequence along with its context. Its antigen specificity is not known. Base qualities are not provided; no much larger clone lies one nucleotide away. Its CDR3 holds 14 amino acids, cysteine through phenylalanine. Only CDR3 DNA remains: 42 bases, in frame from the first base. The germline V gene (reference sequence) sets CDR1 to DFQATT and CDR2 to SNEGSKA. V was cut back by 2 bases and J by 1 base, leaving a gap of 8 bases between them. Libraries came from 5' RACE. Data came from an Illumina HiSeq 2500. The second PCR ran for roughly 7 to 12 cycles and used a J-beta primer mix along with a sample-barcoded 5' primer. A template-switch 5' adaptor carrying 12 random nucleotides introduced a unique molecular identifier onto each TCR beta cDNA molecule. Each sample yielded at least 3 million CDR3-containing paired-end reads. The Mint cDNA synthesis kit, primed by a TRBC-specific oligonucleotide, was used to synthesize first-strand cDNA from all RNA. Following uracil-DNA glycosylase treatment, all cDNA underwent a first 18-cycle PCR with the universal primers M1SS and BC2_uni_R. Turning to the authors' computational methods: For normalization, 1 million high-quality reads were randomly selected from each sample, with every read carrying a distinct molecular identifier. Instead of being binned into consensus sequences, reads that shared molecular identifiers were thrown out. CDR3 identification, clonotype clustering and error correction used MiTCR with a Q25 quality threshold and the strictest error-elimination algorithm. A nonparametric unseen species model with Euler transformation was used to estimate a lower bound on total TCR beta diversity. TCRdb cleaned the public reads at Q25 with fastp, built clones with MiXCR and kept in-frame beta chains. For every CDR3 protein sequence, its rows merge into one entry that carries the most common genes and DNA. TCRdb's processing, not the authors', yielded these V and J calls. The sample table holds hundreds of thousands of distinct CDR3 sequences, of which about 59% were seen once. Of the sample, 28% falls within the top ten clones.

This sample was included in a study of blood T cells in healthy people across ages (dated by TCRdb to the mid-2010s). General notes on the study: In model experiments, template switching captured about one uniquely barcoded TCR beta cDNA molecule for every two T cells. To avoid experimental bias, donors of different ages were randomly spread across the sequencing lanes. Using deep sequencing normalized with unique cDNA molecular identifiers, the study measured how TCR beta repertoire diversity changes with age. Using the same blood draw, the study looked at two additional independent replicas of 1 million unique cDNA reads for two donors, one aged 18 to 29 and the other aged 80 or older. The donors were split into four age groups: young (average roughly 15 years), middle-aged (more than 35), aged (about 56) and long-lived (approximately 80). The research as a whole found: Observed TCR beta diversity per million T cells fell roughly linearly with age, and a significant reduction was already apparent by age roughly 40. Since profiling was done on bulk unsorted PBMCs, naive and antigen-experienced compartments could not be conclusively compared. Donor CMV infection status was unknown, potentially confounding age-related changes in expanded clonotypes. Estimates of total diversity from one million sequenced T cells were regarded as lower bounds and underestimates. Compared with the aged group, the long-lived group had more naive CD4+ T cells, fewer expanded clones and increased TCR diversity, a pattern suggesting age selection. The percentage of naive T cells measured by flow cytometry correlated strongly with observed TCR beta diversity.

The donors were around 39 Caucasian individuals from Russia, aged roughly 6 to 90 years, who were systemically healthy. Ten milliliters of peripheral blood were drawn from each donor into EDTA-treated Vacutainer tubes. Ficoll-Paque density-gradient centrifugation was used to isolate PBMCs, with at least 6.5 million obtained per sample. Trizol reagent was used to extract total RNA from the PBMCs, yielding at least 5.5 micrograms per sample. For every donor, an aliquot of PBMCs went through flow cytometry to measure the percentages of naive CD45RAhigh/CD27high T cells. This clonotype was obtained from a man aged 25-45 years in good health. The chain is encoded by TRBV20-1 joined to TRBJ2-2; the D element might be TRBD1 or TRBD2, as each aligns at 5 bases. The specimen sequenced was blood. The CDR3 protein is CSARWGMNTGELFF. The nucleotide sequence reads as follows: TGCAGTGCTAGATGGGGGATGAACACCGGGGAGCTGTTTTTT.